A single sample is the source of the 8 T cell receptor beta chains below, sequenced in a study of cytomegalovirus exposure and HLA in healthy donors. The PCR was carried out with 60 Vbeta primers and 13 Jbeta primers. The method was immunoSEQ multiplex PCR; TCRdb's version includes in-frame clones alone and lacks a portion of them. The data show about 170,000 clones, about 62% seen once. The sequenced sample was PBMCs. All receptors come from a man in his forties or fifties in good health and CMV-seronegative.

This clone was seen more than once but under ten times. The chain links TRBV6-5 to TRBJ1-6, with 8 bases matching TRBD1. Germline assignment: CDR1 MNHEY and CDR2 SVGAGI. V lost 4 bases to trimming and J lost 5 bases; unmatched junction nucleotides: 7. This CDR3 has 16 residues. The CDR3 region has the DNA TGTGCCAGCAGTTCGCCCCAGACAGGGGATAATTCACCCCTCCACTTT. Translating it yields CASSSPQTGDNSPLHF.

The chain combines TRBV7-2 with TRBJ1-6; D unresolved. CDR1 is SGHTA and CDR2 is FQGNSA in the germline V gene. The germline V and J ends were trimmed by 5 bases and 3 bases, with 11 bases remaining between them. The CDR3 consists of 15 residues. CDR3 coding DNA: TGTGCCAGCAGCGATTGGGGAGGCTATAATTCACCCCTCCACTTT. It codes for CASSDWGGYNSPLHF.

This sequence joins TRBV28 and TRBJ1-3; TRBD1 is a possible D gene (5 bases). V lost 7 bases and J 0 bases, leaving 10 bases between the germline ends. Germline V gene sequence: CDR1 MDHEN, CDR2 SYDVKM. This CDR3 is built from 14 residues. CDR3 sequence (DNA): TGTGCCAGCACCGGGGGGGGCTCTGGAAACACCATATATTTT. Its translation: CASTGGGSGNTIYF. The full variable domain, its missing parts supplied by reference TRBV28 and TRBJ1-3, is DVKVTQSSRYLVKRTGEKVFLECVQDMDHENMFWYRQDPGLGLRLIYFSYDVKMKEKGDIPEGYSVSREKKERFSLILESASTNQTSMYLCASTGGGSGNTIYFGEGSWLTVV.

The chain is built from TRBV10-3 and TRBJ2-7, with D possibly matching TRBD1 (6 bases). This CDR3 is built from 15 residues. The germline gives CDR1 ENHRY, CDR2 SYGVKD. Trimming shortened V by 4 bases and J by 3 bases, and 16 bases separated the two germline ends. In DNA, the CDR3 is TGTGCCATCAGTGCACATGACAGGTTGATCTACGAGCAGTACTTC. Translating gives CAISAHDRLIYEQYF.

The V call is TRBV11-3, the J call TRBJ1-1, with TRBD1 as a possible D gene (5 bases). Germline CDR1 is SGHNT and CDR2 is YENEEA. The V and J ends lost 1 base and 4 bases respectively, with 13 bases between them. CDR3 length equals 15 residues. This CDR3 reads CASSLVGGSGTEAFF. The CDR3 nucleotides are TGTGCCAGCAGCTTAGTGGGGGGATCGGGCACTGAAGCTTTCTTT.

This rearrangement joins TRBV27 to TRBJ2-2, with TRBD2 as a possible D gene (6 bases). Deletions cut 3 bases from V and 4 bases from J, with 15 bases between. This CDR3 is 16 amino acids long. In germline, CDR1 is MNHEY, CDR2 SMNVEV (reference sequence). The CDR3 DNA follows: TGTGCCAGCAGTTTCCACCAGGGAGGCGGCACCGGGGAGCTGTTTTTT. Protein: CASSFHQGGGTGELFF.

This clone has only a few counts. This chain uses TRBV5-1 with TRBJ1-6, with TRBD1 matching 9 bases. There are 14 residues in the CDR3. Germline loops: CDR1 SGHRS, CDR2 YFSETQ. The V segment lost 5 bases and the J segment 8 bases; nucleotides outside the gene matches: 5. This CDR3 reads CASSEQGADSPLHF. The CDR3 DNA follows: TGCGCCAGCAGTGAACAGGGGGCGGATTCACCCCTCCACTTT. Full variable domain (remainder filled in from reference TRBV5-1 and TRBJ1-6): KAGVTQTPRYLIKTRGQQVTLSCSPISGHRSVSWYQQTPGQGLQFLFEYFSETQRNKGNFPGRFSGRQFSNSRSEMNVSTLELGDSALYLCASSEQGADSPLHFGNGTRLTVT.

As for this clone: A read error may produce the germline difference seen at one junction end. CDR3: CASSSGTDTQYF. The CDR3 DNA reads as TGTGCTAGCAGCTCCGGGACAGATACGCAGTATTTT. V and J are TRBV7-7 and TRBJ2-3; D ambiguous. This CDR3 comprises 12 residues. Germline-derived CDR1 and CDR2 are SSHAT and FNYEAQ (reference sequence).